A selection of T cell receptor beta chains follows, all from one sample in a study of blood T cells in healthy people across ages. One entry per CDR3 protein results from TCRdb running MiXCR on the 5' RACE reads. The table includes about 1,800,000 distinct CDR3 sequences, roughly 28% detected once. Material for sequencing was blood. The receptors originated from a woman between 25 and 40 years old in good health. The CDR3 runs from the conserved cysteine through the conserved F or W. Each record gives: V gene, D gene, clone size, J gene, CDR3 protein, CDR3 DNA. D genes are given only for firm matches. Clone size is stated in some rows and not others, as once, few, many or a class when expanded.

v_call: TRBV28
d_call: NA
clone_size: NA
j_call: TRBJ2-7
cdr3_aa: CASSSTGLSSYEQYF
cdr3_nt: TGTGCCAGCAGCTCCACAGGGCTTAGCTCCTACGAGCAGTACTTC

v_call: TRBV7-9
d_call: NA
clone_size: few
j_call: TRBJ1-1
cdr3_aa: CASSPFRGTEAFF
cdr3_nt: TGTGCCAGCAGCCCCTTTAGGGGCACTGAAGCTTTCTTT

v_call: TRBV5-5
d_call: NA
clone_size: many
j_call: TRBJ2-5
cdr3_aa: CASSLMPQETQYF
cdr3_nt: TGTGCCAGCAGCTTGATGCCGCAAGAGACCCAGTACTTC

v_call: TRBV6-4
d_call: NA
clone_size: NA
j_call: TRBJ2-1
cdr3_aa: CASSETREVKQFF
cdr3_nt: TGTGCCAGCAGTGAGACTAGGGAGGTTAAGCAGTTCTTC

v_call: TRBV20-1
d_call: NA
clone_size: NA
j_call: TRBJ1-2
cdr3_aa: CSARGGTPGSTYGYTF
cdr3_nt: TGCAGTGCTAGAGGGGGAACACCGGGATCAACCTATGGCTACACCTTC

v_call: TRBV28
d_call: TRBD1
clone_size: NA
j_call: TRBJ1-1
cdr3_aa: CASSDRGRACFF
cdr3_nt: TGTGCCAGCAGTGACAGGGGGCGAGCCTGTTTCTTT

v_call: TRBV5-1
d_call: TRBD1
clone_size: few
j_call: TRBJ1-2
cdr3_aa: CASGGQGQNYGYTF
cdr3_nt: TGCGCCAGCGGGGGACAGGGCCAGAACTATGGCTACACCTTC

v_call: TRBV20-1
d_call: NA
clone_size: few
j_call: TRBJ2-1
cdr3_aa: CSARGGRTSNEQFF
cdr3_nt: TGCAGTGCTAGAGGGGGTCGGACCTCCAATGAGCAGTTCTTC

v_call: TRBV6-4
d_call: NA
clone_size: few
j_call: TRBJ1-2
cdr3_aa: CASLEGGRALYGYTF
cdr3_nt: TGTGCCAGCCTCGAAGGTGGCAGGGCCCTCTATGGCTACACCTTC

v_call: TRBV6-5
d_call: NA
clone_size: few
j_call: TRBJ2-7
cdr3_aa: CASSYYSILSYEQYF
cdr3_nt: TGTGCCAGCAGTTACTATTCCATACTGAGCTACGAGCAGTACTTC

v_call: TRBV5-1
d_call: NA
clone_size: few
j_call: TRBJ2-6
cdr3_aa: CASSLAVGTGANVLTF
cdr3_nt: TGCGCCAGCAGCTTGGCTGTAGGGACTGGGGCCAACGTCCTGACTTTC

v_call: TRBV7-7
d_call: TRBD2
clone_size: few
j_call: TRBJ2-1
cdr3_aa: CASSLLLAGEQFF
cdr3_nt: TGTGCCAGCAGCTTATTACTAGCGGGAGAGCAGTTCTTC

v_call: TRBV6-6
d_call: NA
clone_size: NA
j_call: TRBJ2-2
cdr3_aa: CASSGSGRELFF
cdr3_nt: TGTGCCAGCAGTGGGAGCGGTCGGGAGCTGTTTTTT

v_call: TRBV9
d_call: TRBD1
clone_size: few
j_call: TRBJ1-6
cdr3_aa: CAGSPWDSGTLHF
cdr3_nt: TGTGCCGGCAGCCCTTGGGACAGCGGGACCCTCCACTTT

v_call: TRBV9
d_call: NA
clone_size: NA
j_call: TRBJ2-7
cdr3_aa: CASSGAEGGDEQYF
cdr3_nt: TGTGCCAGCAGCGGAGCGGAGGGCGGCGACGAGCAGTACTTC

v_call: TRBV6-2/TRBV6-3
d_call: TRBD2
clone_size: few
j_call: TRBJ2-1
cdr3_aa: CASRASGRASNEQFF
cdr3_nt: TGTGCCAGCAGAGCTAGCGGGAGGGCCTCCAATGAGCAGTTCTTC

v_call: TRBV7-9
d_call: NA
clone_size: few
j_call: TRBJ2-1
cdr3_aa: CASSSWGVSYNEQFF
cdr3_nt: TGTGCCAGCAGCTCCTGGGGGGTCAGCTACAATGAGCAGTTCTTC

v_call: TRBV6-5
d_call: TRBD2
clone_size: once
j_call: TRBJ2-1
cdr3_aa: CASSYSLGGASRNEQFF
cdr3_nt: TGTGCCAGCAGTTACTCCCTCGGGGGGGCTAGCAGGAATGAGCAGTTCTTC

v_call: TRBV6-6
d_call: NA
clone_size: NA
j_call: TRBJ1-2
cdr3_aa: CASRYGGLNYGYTF
cdr3_nt: TGTGCCAGCAGATACGGAGGTCTTAACTATGGCTACACCTTC

v_call: TRBV7-2
d_call: NA
clone_size: many
j_call: TRBJ2-4
cdr3_aa: CASSSENIQYF
cdr3_nt: TGTGCCAGCAGCTCAGAAAACATTCAGTACTTC

v_call: TRBV18
d_call: NA
clone_size: few
j_call: TRBJ1-6
cdr3_aa: CASSPEQGANSPLHF
cdr3_nt: TGTGCCAGCTCACCAGAACAGGGAGCAAATTCACCCCTCCACTTT

v_call: TRBV19
d_call: TRBD2
clone_size: NA
j_call: TRBJ2-1
cdr3_aa: CASSTRLAGGLGLNEQFF
cdr3_nt: TGTGCCAGTAGTACTCGACTAGCGGGGGGGCTGGGGCTGAATGAGCAGTTCTTC

v_call: TRBV7-6
d_call: NA
clone_size: NA
j_call: TRBJ1-4
cdr3_aa: CASSLEPGYGANEKLFF
cdr3_nt: TGTGCCAGCAGCTTGGAACCAGGGTATGGTGCTAATGAAAAACTGTTTTTT

v_call: TRBV5-6
d_call: TRBD2
clone_size: few
j_call: TRBJ2-7
cdr3_aa: CASSLGSGRAGIGQYF
cdr3_nt: TGTGCCAGCAGCTTGGGCTCGGGACGAGCGGGAATCGGGCAGTACTTC

v_call: TRBV11-2
d_call: NA
clone_size: NA
j_call: TRBJ1-2
cdr3_aa: CASRNRTAWGYTF
cdr3_nt: TGTGCCAGCAGGAACCGGACAGCCTGGGGCTACACCTTC

v_call: TRBV20-1
d_call: TRBD1
clone_size: few
j_call: TRBJ2-7
cdr3_aa: CSAHKGQGASYEQYF
cdr3_nt: TGCAGTGCCCATAAGGGCCAGGGGGCTTCCTACGAGCAGTACTTC

v_call: TRBV7-6
d_call: TRBD1
clone_size: NA
j_call: TRBJ2-7
cdr3_aa: CASSADRTGGDEQYF
cdr3_nt: TGTGCCAGCAGCGCCGATCGGACAGGGGGCGACGAGCAGTACTTC

v_call: TRBV7-9
d_call: TRBD2
clone_size: NA
j_call: TRBJ2-1
cdr3_aa: CASRPSGGLYNEQFF
cdr3_nt: TGTGCCAGCCGACCTAGCGGGGGGCTTTACAATGAGCAGTTCTTC

v_call: TRBV12-3/TRBV12-4
d_call: TRBD1
clone_size: many
j_call: TRBJ2-5
cdr3_aa: CASSNTGGLEETQYF
cdr3_nt: TGTGCCAGCAGCAACACAGGGGGTCTAGAAGAGACCCAGTACTTC

v_call: TRBV9
d_call: NA
clone_size: many
j_call: TRBJ1-2
cdr3_aa: CASSQHQGVGYTF
cdr3_nt: TGTGCCAGCAGCCAACACCAAGGGGTTGGCTACACCTTC

v_call: TRBV10-2
d_call: TRBD2
clone_size: NA
j_call: TRBJ2-3
cdr3_aa: CASRWGLAGEGDTQYF
cdr3_nt: TGCGCCAGCAGGTGGGGACTAGCGGGAGAAGGAGATACGCAGTATTTT